A selection of T cell receptor beta chains follows, all from one sample in a study of T cell changes during pregnancy in multiple sclerosis. Sequencing was performed with immunoSEQ multiplex PCR; in TCRdb, only in-frame clones are kept and a portion is missing. The sample shows 80,000 to 130,000 clones, 90% to 95% of them seen only once. This material consisted of peripheral blood, taken before pregnancy. The receptor set was obtained from a female donor with multiple sclerosis, enrolled in a pregnancy study. CDR3s include the opening cysteine and the closing phenylalanine or tryptophan. The order of the fields is clone size, J gene, CDR3 length, V gene, D gene, CDR3 DNA, CDR3 protein. The D gene is left open where the match is weak. Some rows mark clone size as missing; the rest say once, few, many or name a class of expanded clone.

abundance: -
j_gene: TRBJ1-2
len: 15
v_gene: TRBV4-1
d_gene: -
CDR3nt: TGCGCCAGCAGCCAAGTACAGGGAAGTCGCTATGGCTACACCTTC
CDR3aa: CASSQVQGSRYGYTF

abundance: -
j_gene: TRBJ1-3
len: 16
v_gene: TRBV18
d_gene: -
CDR3nt: TGTGCCACGCAAAGGCAGGCCCTCAGCTCTGGAAACACCATATATTTT
CDR3aa: CATQRQALSSGNTIYF

abundance: -
j_gene: TRBJ2-3
len: 14
v_gene: TRBV11-3
d_gene: -
CDR3nt: TGTGCCAGCAGCTTAGCCGGGAGCGCAGATACGCAGTATTTT
CDR3aa: CASSLAGSADTQYF

abundance: -
j_gene: TRBJ2-4
len: 18
v_gene: TRBV5-4
d_gene: TRBD2
CDR3nt: TGTGCCAGCAGCTTGGACCGAACTAGCGGGAGGGCTCAAAACATTCAGTACTTC
CDR3aa: CASSLDRTSGRAQNIQYF

abundance: -
j_gene: TRBJ2-1
len: 18
v_gene: TRBV14
d_gene: TRBD2
CDR3nt: TGTGCCAGCAGCCAAACATCTAGCGGGAGAGGGTTCTACAATGAGCAGTTCTTC
CDR3aa: CASSQTSSGRGFYNEQFF

abundance: -
j_gene: TRBJ1-3
len: 13
v_gene: TRBV28
d_gene: -
CDR3nt: TGTGCCAGCAGAGGCGGGTCTGGAAACACCATATATTTT
CDR3aa: CASRGGSGNTIYF

abundance: -
j_gene: TRBJ2-1
len: 14
v_gene: TRBV9
d_gene: -
CDR3nt: TGTGCCAGCAGCGTAGCTCTAACTCGCGGTGAGCAGTTCTTC
CDR3aa: CASSVALTRGEQFF

abundance: -
j_gene: TRBJ2-5
len: 14
v_gene: TRBV30
d_gene: TRBD2
CDR3nt: TGTGCCTGGAGTCTGGGCGGGGGCCAAGAGACCCAGTACTTC
CDR3aa: CAWSLGGGQETQYF

abundance: -
j_gene: TRBJ2-2
len: 16
v_gene: TRBV5-1
d_gene: TRBD2
CDR3nt: TGCGCCAGCAGCTCTAGGCTAGCGGGAGACACCGGGGAGCTGTTTTTT
CDR3aa: CASSSRLAGDTGELFF

abundance: once
j_gene: TRBJ1-1
len: 14
v_gene: TRBV6-6
d_gene: TRBD1
CDR3nt: TGTGCCGTCGGGACAGGGGGGATGAACACTGAAGCTTTCTTT
CDR3aa: CAVGTGGMNTEAFF

abundance: -
j_gene: TRBJ1-1
len: 13
v_gene: TRBV19
d_gene: -
CDR3nt: TGTGCCAGTAGTATCTTTGAGGAGACTGAAGCTTTCTTT
CDR3aa: CASSIFEETEAFF

abundance: -
j_gene: TRBJ1-2
len: 11
v_gene: TRBV30
d_gene: -
CDR3nt: TGTGCCTGCAGGGGCCCACTAGGCTACACCTTC
CDR3aa: CACRGPLGYTF

abundance: -
j_gene: TRBJ2-4
len: 14
v_gene: TRBV28
d_gene: TRBD1
CDR3nt: TGTGCCAGCAGGGGACAGGGAGCCAAAAACATTCAGTACTTC
CDR3aa: CASRGQGAKNIQYF

abundance: -
j_gene: TRBJ2-1
len: 11
v_gene: TRBV20-1
d_gene: -
CDR3nt: TGCAGTGCGGGTAGCCCCAATGAGCAGTTCTTC
CDR3aa: CSAGSPNEQFF

abundance: -
j_gene: TRBJ1-1
len: 13
v_gene: TRBV5-6
d_gene: -
CDR3nt: TGTGCCAGCACAGAGCAACAGGGCCTAAAAGCTTTCTTT
CDR3aa: CASTEQQGLKAFF

abundance: -
j_gene: TRBJ1-3
len: 15
v_gene: TRBV7-2
d_gene: -
CDR3nt: TGTGCCAGCAGCTTATCGGCAGGGTCTGGAAACACCATATATTTT
CDR3aa: CASSLSAGSGNTIYF

abundance: -
j_gene: TRBJ2-7
len: 15
v_gene: TRBV11-2
d_gene: -
CDR3nt: TGTGCCAGCAGCACCGGGGGACGGCTCTCCTACGAGCAGTACTTC
CDR3aa: CASSTGGRLSYEQYF

abundance: -
j_gene: TRBJ2-2
len: 15
v_gene: TRBV7-2
d_gene: TRBD2
CDR3nt: TGTGCCAGCAGCGGTAGACTAGCGGGATTGGAGGAGCTGTTTTTT
CDR3aa: CASSGRLAGLEELFF

abundance: -
j_gene: TRBJ1-5
len: 14
v_gene: TRBV7-9
d_gene: -
CDR3nt: TGTGCCAGCAGCTTTGAGACAGCCAATCAGCCCCAGCATTTT
CDR3aa: CASSFETANQPQHF

abundance: -
j_gene: TRBJ2-7
len: 16
v_gene: TRBV5-8
d_gene: -
CDR3nt: TGTGCCAGCAGCCCCTCCTTTGGGGCCATCTCCTACGAGCAGTACTTC
CDR3aa: CASSPSFGAISYEQYF

abundance: -
j_gene: TRBJ2-5
len: 12
v_gene: TRBV7-9
d_gene: -
CDR3nt: TGTGCCAGCAGTTTGAACTGGGAGACCCAGTACTTC
CDR3aa: CASSLNWETQYF

abundance: -
j_gene: TRBJ2-7
len: 18
v_gene: TRBV7-2
d_gene: TRBD2
CDR3nt: TGTGCCAGCAGCTTACTCCGAGGACTAGCGGGAGGGCCAATCGAGCAGTACTTC
CDR3aa: CASSLLRGLAGGPIEQYF

abundance: -
j_gene: TRBJ1-4
len: 14
v_gene: TRBV5-1
d_gene: TRBD1
CDR3nt: TGCGCCAGCAGCATCGGACAGGGAGGCGAAAAACTGTTTTTT
CDR3aa: CASSIGQGGEKLFF

abundance: once
j_gene: TRBJ1-1
len: 13
v_gene: TRBV18
d_gene: -
CDR3nt: TGTGCCAGCTCACGCCCAACAGGGACAGAAGCTTTCTTT
CDR3aa: CASSRPTGTEAFF

abundance: -
j_gene: TRBJ1-2
len: 12
v_gene: TRBV6-1
d_gene: TRBD1
CDR3nt: TGTGCCAGCACCGGGACAGGGTATGGCTACACCTTC
CDR3aa: CASTGTGYGYTF

abundance: -
j_gene: TRBJ2-1
len: 13
v_gene: TRBV6-1
d_gene: -
CDR3nt: TGTGCCAGCAGTAGCGGCTCCTACAATGAGCAGTTCTTC
CDR3aa: CASSSGSYNEQFF

abundance: -
j_gene: TRBJ1-1
len: 20
v_gene: TRBV30
d_gene: TRBD1
CDR3nt: TGTGCCTGGAGTGTACAGGGGACAGGGGTCCACCAATTGATGAACACTGAAGCTTTCTTT
CDR3aa: CAWSVQGTGVHQLMNTEAFF

abundance: -
j_gene: TRBJ2-1
len: 17
v_gene: TRBV19
d_gene: TRBD2
CDR3nt: TGTGCCAGTAGTTCCCCAGCTAGCGGGTCTCAATCTAATGAGCAGTTCTTC
CDR3aa: CASSSPASGSQSNEQFF

abundance: -
j_gene: TRBJ1-1
len: 14
v_gene: TRBV11-2
d_gene: -
CDR3nt: TGTGCCAGCAGCCCAGGGGCCCCGAACACTGAAGCTTTCTTT
CDR3aa: CASSPGAPNTEAFF

abundance: -
j_gene: TRBJ1-4
len: 14
v_gene: TRBV2
d_gene: TRBD1
CDR3nt: TGTGCCAGCATACGGGACAGCGTTAATGAAAAACTGTTTTTT
CDR3aa: CASIRDSVNEKLFF

abundance: -
j_gene: TRBJ1-5
len: 14
v_gene: TRBV28
d_gene: -
CDR3nt: TGTGCCAGCACCCTGGACAGTTTCAATCAGCCCCAGCATTTT
CDR3aa: CASTLDSFNQPQHF

abundance: -
j_gene: TRBJ1-1
len: 16
v_gene: TRBV7-9
d_gene: TRBD1
CDR3nt: TGTGCCAGCAGCCGAATCCGGGACAGCGTAAACACTGAAGCTTTCTTT
CDR3aa: CASSRIRDSVNTEAFF

abundance: -
j_gene: TRBJ2-7
len: 15
v_gene: TRBV4-1
d_gene: TRBD2
CDR3nt: TGCGCCAGCAGCCAAGCCGGGACTAGCGGATACGAGCAGTACTTC
CDR3aa: CASSQAGTSGYEQYF

abundance: -
j_gene: TRBJ2-1
len: 14
v_gene: TRBV2
d_gene: -
CDR3nt: TGTGCCAGCAGTGAAGGCCTAGCGACCGATGAGCAGTTCTTC
CDR3aa: CASSEGLATDEQFF

abundance: -
j_gene: TRBJ1-1
len: 15
v_gene: TRBV14
d_gene: -
CDR3nt: TGTGCCAGCAGCCAAATACAGGGATGGAACACTGAAGCTTTCTTT
CDR3aa: CASSQIQGWNTEAFF

abundance: once
j_gene: TRBJ2-1
len: 13
v_gene: TRBV2
d_gene: TRBD2
CDR3nt: TGTGCCACCGGGACTAGCGGGCGCAATGAGCAGTTCTTC
CDR3aa: CATGTSGRNEQFF

abundance: -
j_gene: TRBJ2-2
len: 14
v_gene: TRBV9
d_gene: TRBD1
CDR3nt: TGTGCCAGCAGCCCCCGACAGGGCACCGGGGAGCTGTTTTTT
CDR3aa: CASSPRQGTGELFF

abundance: -
j_gene: TRBJ2-5
len: 15
v_gene: TRBV5-1
d_gene: TRBD1
CDR3nt: TGCGCCAGCAGCTTGCGCGGGACAGGGAGGGAGACCCAGTACTTC
CDR3aa: CASSLRGTGRETQYF

abundance: once
j_gene: TRBJ2-1
len: 15
v_gene: TRBV7-3
d_gene: -
CDR3nt: TGTGCCAGCAGCCCAGGACTGGGAGATCTCAATGAGCAGTTCTTC
CDR3aa: CASSPGLGDLNEQFF

abundance: -
j_gene: TRBJ2-1
len: 15
v_gene: TRBV9
d_gene: TRBD1
CDR3nt: TGTGCCAGCAGCGCATCCGGGACAGCAAACAATGAGCAGTTCTTC
CDR3aa: CASSASGTANNEQFF

abundance: -
j_gene: TRBJ1-5
len: 15
v_gene: TRBV6-1
d_gene: -
CDR3nt: TGTGCCAGCAGCGCAACGACAGTAAATTGTCAGCCCCAGCATTTT
CDR3aa: CASSATTVNCQPQHF